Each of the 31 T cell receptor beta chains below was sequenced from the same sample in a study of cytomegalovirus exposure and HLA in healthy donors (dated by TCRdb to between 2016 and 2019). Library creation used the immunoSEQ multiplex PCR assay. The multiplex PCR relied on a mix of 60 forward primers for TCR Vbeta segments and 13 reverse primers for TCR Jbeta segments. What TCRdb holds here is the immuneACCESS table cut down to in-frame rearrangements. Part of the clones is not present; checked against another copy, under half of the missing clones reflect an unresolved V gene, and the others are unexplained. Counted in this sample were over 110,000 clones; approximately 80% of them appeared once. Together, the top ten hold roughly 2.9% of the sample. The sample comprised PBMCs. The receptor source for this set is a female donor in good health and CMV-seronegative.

Written as DNA, the CDR3 is TGTGCCAGCTCCTTGGGACAGGGCCGAGCTAACTATGGCTACACCTTC. It specifies CASSLGQGRANYGYTF. V is TRBV18 and J is TRBJ1-2; TRBD1 agrees at 9 bases. The CDR3 has 16 amino acids. CDR1 is KGHSH, CDR2 LQKENI, per germline. The J segment lost 0 bases and the V segment lost 6 bases, leaving 8 bases of the junction unmatched.

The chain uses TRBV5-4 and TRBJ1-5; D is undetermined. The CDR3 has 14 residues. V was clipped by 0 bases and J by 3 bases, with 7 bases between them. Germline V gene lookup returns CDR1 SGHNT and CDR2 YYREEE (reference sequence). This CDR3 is CASSLAGSNQPQHF. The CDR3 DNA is TGTGCCAGCAGCTTGGCGGGGTCCAATCAGCCCCAGCATTTT.

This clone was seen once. CDR3 DNA: TGTGCCAGCACCCCGGACAGGGACACAGATACGCAGTATTTT. Encoded protein: CASTPDRDTDTQYF. V usage is TRBV27 and J usage is TRBJ2-3, with TRBD1 matching over 8 bases. The V segment lost 7 bases and the J segment 2 bases; nucleotides outside the gene matches: 5. The CDR3 spans 14 residues. CDR1 is MNHEY, CDR2 SMNVEV, per germline (reference sequence).

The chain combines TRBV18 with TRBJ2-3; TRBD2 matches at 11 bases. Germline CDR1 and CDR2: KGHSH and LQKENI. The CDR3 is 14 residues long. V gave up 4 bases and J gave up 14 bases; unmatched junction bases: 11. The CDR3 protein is CASSRETSGIGRYF. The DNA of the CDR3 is TGTGCCAGCTCACGGGAGACTAGCGGGATAGGGCGGTATTTT.

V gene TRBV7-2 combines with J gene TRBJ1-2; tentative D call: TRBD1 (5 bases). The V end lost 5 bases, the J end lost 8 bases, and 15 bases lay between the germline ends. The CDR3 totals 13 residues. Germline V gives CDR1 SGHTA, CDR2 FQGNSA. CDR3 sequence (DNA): TGTGCCAGCAGCATGAAAGGGGATTTAGGCTACACCTTC. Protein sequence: CASSMKGDLGYTF.

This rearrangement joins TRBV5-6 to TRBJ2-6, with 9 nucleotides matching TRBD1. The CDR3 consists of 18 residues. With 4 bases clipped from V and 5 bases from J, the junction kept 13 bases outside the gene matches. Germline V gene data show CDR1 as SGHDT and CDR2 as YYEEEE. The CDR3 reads CASSMRMVDRGRANVLTF. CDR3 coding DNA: TGTGCCAGCAGCATGAGAATGGTGGACAGGGGCAGGGCCAACGTCCTGACTTTC.

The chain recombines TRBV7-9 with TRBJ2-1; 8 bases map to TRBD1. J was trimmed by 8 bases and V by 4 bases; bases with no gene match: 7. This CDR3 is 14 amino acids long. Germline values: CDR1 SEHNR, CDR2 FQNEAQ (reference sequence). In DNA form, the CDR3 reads TGTGCCAGCAGCTCCATCAGGGGGCTTTATGAGCAGTTCTTC. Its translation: CASSSIRGLYEQFF.

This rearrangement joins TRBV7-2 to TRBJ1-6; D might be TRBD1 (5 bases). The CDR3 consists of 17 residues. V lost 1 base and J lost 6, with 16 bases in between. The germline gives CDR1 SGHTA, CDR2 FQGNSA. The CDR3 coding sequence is TGTGCCAGCAGCTTAGTGGGGAGGGGAACCGTTAATTCACCCCTCCACTTT. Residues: CASSLVGRGTVNSPLHF.

CDR3 residues: CASSSLLATQYF. Here the CDR3 DNA reads TGTGCCAGCAGCTCCCTGCTAGCGACCCAGTACTTC. The rearrangement links TRBV28 to TRBJ2-5; a possible D gene is TRBD2 (5 bases). The CDR3 totals 12 residues. The ends were cut back, 6 bases at V and 7 bases at J, with 12 bases in the middle. From germline, CDR1 is MDHEN and CDR2 SYDVKM.

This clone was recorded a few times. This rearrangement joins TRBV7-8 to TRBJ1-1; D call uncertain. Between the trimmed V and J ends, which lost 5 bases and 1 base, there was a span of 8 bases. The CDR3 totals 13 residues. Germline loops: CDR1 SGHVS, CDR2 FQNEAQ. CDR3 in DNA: TGTGCCAGCAGCCCCGACACGAACACTGAAGCTTTCTTT. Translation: CASSPDTNTEAFF.

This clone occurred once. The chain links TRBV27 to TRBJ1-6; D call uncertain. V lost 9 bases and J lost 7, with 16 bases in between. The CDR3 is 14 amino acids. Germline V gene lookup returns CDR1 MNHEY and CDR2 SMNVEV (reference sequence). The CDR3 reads CASTNILPNSPLHF. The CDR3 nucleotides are TGTGCCAGTACGAATATACTACCGAATTCACCCCTCCACTTT.

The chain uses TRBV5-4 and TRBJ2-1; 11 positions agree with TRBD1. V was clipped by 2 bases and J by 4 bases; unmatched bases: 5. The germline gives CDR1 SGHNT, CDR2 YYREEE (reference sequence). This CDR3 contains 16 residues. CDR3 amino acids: CASSLGQGAIYNEQFF. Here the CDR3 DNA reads TGTGCCAGCAGCTTAGGACAGGGGGCGATTTACAATGAGCAGTTCTTC.

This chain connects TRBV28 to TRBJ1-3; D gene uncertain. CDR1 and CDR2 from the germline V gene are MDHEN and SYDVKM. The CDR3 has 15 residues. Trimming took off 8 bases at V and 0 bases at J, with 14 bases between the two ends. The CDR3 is CASLGRAGSGNTIYF. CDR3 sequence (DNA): TGTGCCAGCTTGGGGAGGGCCGGCTCTGGAAACACCATATATTTT.

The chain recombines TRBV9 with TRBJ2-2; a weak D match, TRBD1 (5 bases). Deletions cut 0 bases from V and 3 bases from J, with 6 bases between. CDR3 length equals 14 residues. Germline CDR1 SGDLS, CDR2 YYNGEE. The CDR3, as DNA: TGTGCCAGCAGCGTAGCAGGGTACACCGGGGAGCTGTTTTTT. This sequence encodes CASSVAGYTGELFF.

CDR3 bases: TGTGCCAGTGGAAAGAGGGCAGGCCGTTCAAACTATGGCTACACCTTC. Amino acids: CASGKRAGRSNYGYTF. The chain has TRBV19 and TRBJ1-2; D is unresolved. Germline CDR1 reads LNHDA; CDR2 reads SQIVND (reference sequence). The germline V and J ends were trimmed by 8 bases and 2 bases, with 21 bases remaining between them. This CDR3 comprises 16 residues. Looking up the rest from reference TRBV19 and TRBJ1-2 gives the full variable domain: DGGITQSPKYLFRKEGQNVTLSCEQNLNHDAMYWYRQDPGQGLRLIYYSQIVNDFQKGDIAEGYSVSREKKESFPLTVTSAQKNPTAFYLCASGKRAGRSNYGYTFGSGTRLTVV.

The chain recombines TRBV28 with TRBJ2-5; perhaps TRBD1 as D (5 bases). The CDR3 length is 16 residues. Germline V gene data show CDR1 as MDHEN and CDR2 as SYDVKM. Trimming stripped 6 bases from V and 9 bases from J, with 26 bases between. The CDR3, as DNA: TGTGCCAGCAGCTTTTGGCAAACTTCAGGGAAGCAGGCCCAGTACTTC. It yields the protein CASSFWQTSGKQAQYF.

The CDR3 region has the DNA TGCGCCAGCAGCCAAGACCCGGGGGGCCTACGATCGAATGAGCAGTTCTTC. Translating it yields CASSQDPGGLRSNEQFF. The chain joins TRBV4-3 to TRBJ2-1; a weak D match, TRBD2 (7 bases). The V end was cut by 0 bases, the J end by 7 bases, with 19 bases between. The CDR3 sequence is 17 residues long. Germline-derived CDR1 and CDR2 are LGHNA and YSLEER.

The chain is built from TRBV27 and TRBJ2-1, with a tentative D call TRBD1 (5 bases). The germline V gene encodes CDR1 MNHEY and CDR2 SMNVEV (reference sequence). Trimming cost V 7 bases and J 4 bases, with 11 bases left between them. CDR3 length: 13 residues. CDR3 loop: CASMVRAYNEQFF. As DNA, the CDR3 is TGTGCCAGCATGGTCAGGGCGTACAATGAGCAGTTCTTC.

The CDR3 DNA follows: TGTGCCAGCAGCAAAGGTCGCGGGAGCTCCTACAATGAGCAGTTCTTC. This codes for CASSKGRGSSYNEQFF. V is TRBV21-1 and J is TRBJ2-1; no check of the table's D call, TRBD2, against the DNA was made. TRBV21-1 is termed a pseudogene. The CDR3 runs 16 residues.

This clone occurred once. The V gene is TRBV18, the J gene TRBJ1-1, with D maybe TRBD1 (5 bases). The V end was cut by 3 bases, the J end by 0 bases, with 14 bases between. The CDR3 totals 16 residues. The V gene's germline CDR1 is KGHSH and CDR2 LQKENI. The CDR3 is CASSPRDSHMNTEAFF. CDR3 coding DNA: TGTGCCAGCTCACCTAGAGACAGCCATATGAACACTGAAGCTTTCTTT.

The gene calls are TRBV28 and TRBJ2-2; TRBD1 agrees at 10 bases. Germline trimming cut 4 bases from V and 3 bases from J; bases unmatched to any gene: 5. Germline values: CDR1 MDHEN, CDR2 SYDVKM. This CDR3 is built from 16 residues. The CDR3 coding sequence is TGTGCCAGCAGTTCAGACAGGGGGCGATACACCGGGGAGCTGTTTTTT. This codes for CASSSDRGRYTGELFF.

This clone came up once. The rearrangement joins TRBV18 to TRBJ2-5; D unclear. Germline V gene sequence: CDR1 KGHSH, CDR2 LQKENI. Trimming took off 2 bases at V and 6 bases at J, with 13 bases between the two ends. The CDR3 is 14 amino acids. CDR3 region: CASSPGSGTKTQYF. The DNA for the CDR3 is TGTGCCAGCTCACCAGGCTCAGGTACGAAGACCCAGTACTTC.

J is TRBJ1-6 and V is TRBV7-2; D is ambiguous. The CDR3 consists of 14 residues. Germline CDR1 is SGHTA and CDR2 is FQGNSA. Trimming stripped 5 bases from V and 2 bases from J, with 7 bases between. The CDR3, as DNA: TGTGCCAGCAGCCGTTCTCCCTATAATTCACCCCTCCACTTT. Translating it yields CASSRSPYNSPLHF. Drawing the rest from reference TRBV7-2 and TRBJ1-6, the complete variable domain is GAGVSQSPSNKVTEKGKDVELRCDPISGHTALYWYRQSLGQGLEFLIYFQGNSAPDKSGLPSDRFSAERTGGSVSTLTIQRTQQEDSAVYLCASSRSPYNSPLHFGNGTRLTVT.

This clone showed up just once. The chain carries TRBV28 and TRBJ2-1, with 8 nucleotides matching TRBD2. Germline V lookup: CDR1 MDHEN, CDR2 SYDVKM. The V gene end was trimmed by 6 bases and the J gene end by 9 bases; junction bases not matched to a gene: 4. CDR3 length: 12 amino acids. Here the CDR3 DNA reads TGTGCCAGCAGGACGGGAGGGGCTGAGCAGTTCTTC. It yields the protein CASRTGGAEQFF.

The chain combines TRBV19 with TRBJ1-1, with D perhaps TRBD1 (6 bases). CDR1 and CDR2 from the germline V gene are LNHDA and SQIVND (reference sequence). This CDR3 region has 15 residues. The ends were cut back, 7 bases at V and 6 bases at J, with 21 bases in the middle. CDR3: CASTSRGAGYSEAFF. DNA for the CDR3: TGTGCCAGTACAAGCCGGGGGGCGGGTTATTCTGAAGCTTTCTTT.

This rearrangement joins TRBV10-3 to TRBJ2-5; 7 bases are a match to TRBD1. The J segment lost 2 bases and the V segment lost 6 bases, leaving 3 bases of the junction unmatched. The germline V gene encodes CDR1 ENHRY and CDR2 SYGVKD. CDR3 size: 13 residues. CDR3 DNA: TGTGCCATCAGGAGGGGGCTGCAAGAGACCCAGTACTTC. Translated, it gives CAIRRGLQETQYF.

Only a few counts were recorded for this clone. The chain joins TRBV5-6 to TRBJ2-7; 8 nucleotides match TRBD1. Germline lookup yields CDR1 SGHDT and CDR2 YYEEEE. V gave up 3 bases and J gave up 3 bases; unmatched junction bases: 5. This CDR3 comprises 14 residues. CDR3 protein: CASSSTGTGYEQYF. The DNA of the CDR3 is TGTGCCAGCAGCTCAACCGGGACAGGCTACGAGCAGTACTTC. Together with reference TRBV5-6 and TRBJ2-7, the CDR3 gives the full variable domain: DAGVTQSPTHLIKTRGQQVTLRCSPKSGHDTVSWYQQALGQGPQFIFQYYEEEERQRGNFPDRFSGHQFPNYSSELNVNALLLGDSALYLCASSSTGTGYEQYFGPGTRLTVT.

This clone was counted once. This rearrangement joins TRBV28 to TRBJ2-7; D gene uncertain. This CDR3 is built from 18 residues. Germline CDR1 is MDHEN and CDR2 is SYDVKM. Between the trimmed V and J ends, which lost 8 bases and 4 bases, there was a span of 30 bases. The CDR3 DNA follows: TGTGCCAGCTCAATAGAGTGGTCAATTTCACCGCTCCGATACGAGCAGTACTTC. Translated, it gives CASSIEWSISPLRYEQYF.

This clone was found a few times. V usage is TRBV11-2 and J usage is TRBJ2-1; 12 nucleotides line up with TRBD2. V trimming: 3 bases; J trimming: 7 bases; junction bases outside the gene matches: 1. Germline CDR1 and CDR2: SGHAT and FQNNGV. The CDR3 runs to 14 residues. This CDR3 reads CASSFGLAGNEQFF. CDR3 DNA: TGTGCCAGCAGCTTCGGACTAGCGGGGAATGAGCAGTTCTTC.

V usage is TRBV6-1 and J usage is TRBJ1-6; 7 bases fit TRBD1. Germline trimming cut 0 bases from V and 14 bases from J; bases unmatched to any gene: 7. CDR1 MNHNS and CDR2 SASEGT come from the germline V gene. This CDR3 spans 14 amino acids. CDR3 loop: CASSEAGGLGSLHF. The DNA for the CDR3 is TGTGCCAGCAGTGAAGCAGGGGGCCTGGGGTCCCTCCACTTT.

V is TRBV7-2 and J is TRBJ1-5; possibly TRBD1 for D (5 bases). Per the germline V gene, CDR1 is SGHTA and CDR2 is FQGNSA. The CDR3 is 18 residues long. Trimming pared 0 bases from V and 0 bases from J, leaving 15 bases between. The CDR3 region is CASSLAAIMDTSNQPQHF. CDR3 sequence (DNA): TGTGCCAGCAGCTTAGCTGCGATCATGGACACTAGCAATCAGCCCCAGCATTTT. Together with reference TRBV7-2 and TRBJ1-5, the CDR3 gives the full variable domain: GAGVSQSPSNKVTEKGKDVELRCDPISGHTALYWYRQSLGQGLEFLIYFQGNSAPDKSGLPSDRFSAERTGGSVSTLTIQRTQQEDSAVYLCASSLAAIMDTSNQPQHFGDGTRLSIL.